This T cell receptor beta chain was recorded in a study of shared clonotypes between healthy human individuals (dated by TCRdb to about 2020). Regarding the complete study: Three men and a couple of women, aged 18 to 49 years, made up the cohort. To increase sequencing depth and limit assay-specific biases, TCR repertoire library preparation and sequencing were carried out by different laboratories using diverse techniques. Leukapheresis yielded between about 0.8 and 8.9 billion PBMCs per donor. For each donor, CD4 naive and CD4 memory were each run on three plates, CD8 naive on two plates, and CD8 memory on one plate. Blood TCR repertoires of roughly 5 healthy adults were deeply sequenced to estimate repertoire size and the extent of clonotype sharing between individuals.

Beyond this particular receptor, the publication reports: Sampling was restricted to blood, and TCR repertoires in tissues likely differ from the TCR repertoires found in blood. Even with the large sequencing depth, rarefaction of the sorted-subset datasets indicated that sequencing was incomplete. About 4.5% of naive CD4, 3.5% of naive CD8, 2.3% of memory CD4, and about 0.4% of memory CD8 clonotypes were shared across several donors. Based on pairwise subsampling, the degree of clonotype sharing among donors was expected to be affected by sequencing depth. Larger estimated clonotype richness was generally found for naive subsets than for memory subsets. Because the study included a small number of donors, the genetic and exposure-history diversity represented was limited. Compared with non-shared clonotypes, the clonotypes found in all four sorted-subset donors had higher generation probabilities.

CDR1 and CDR2 were assigned from the germline V gene as SGHTA and FQGNSA. The junction shows trimming of 2 bases on V and 5 bases on J, and the gene matches do not reach 4 bases of it. From cysteine to phenylalanine, the CDR3 is 15 amino acids long. The kept DNA is CDR3 alone, 45 bases in frame from the first base. Using the deep immunoSEQ assay, TCR CDR3 regions were amplified from genomic DNA by multiplex PCR. For each cell subset, the extracted genomic DNA was distributed evenly across all wells of several immunoSEQ 96-well plates, and each plate served as one replicate. For sorted subsets, each replicate PCR was loaded with roughly 0.2 ug genomic DNA, equivalent to 30,000 to 35,000 T cell genomes. The purified libraries were quantified using a Qubit 3.0 fluorometer, sized with a Bioanalyzer 2100, and then quantified again using the KAPA Library Quantification kit. A separate single-read 150-cycle Illumina NextSeq 550 flow cell was used to sequence each immunoSEQ 96-well plate. The paper's processing steps were these. The immunoSEQ output contained only junctional sequences without quality scores, so filtering could not match that applied to full-length reads. Sequences were annotated with PyIR, a Python wrapper for IgBLAST v1.9, using IMGT germline references to assign V/J genes and CDR3. Reads were filtered out if the reads had weak V/J assignments (E-value above 1e-6), no CDR3, stop codons, out-of-frame junctions, or ambiguous translated residues. V3J clonotypes were defined by identical inferred V gene, J gene, and CDR3 amino acid sequence. The percentage overlap between two repertoires was calculated by dividing the number of shared unique clonotypes by the size of the smaller repertoire. Richness of each repertoire was evaluated using RTK rarefaction, the Chao1 estimator, and Recon v2.1 estimates of unobserved clonotypes. OLGA was used to compute generation probabilities for all TCRbeta clonotypes that the gDNA method yielded from a few donors. The table was pulled from immuneACCESS by TCRdb, which kept in-frame rearrangements only. Such tables lose some clones; where checked, under half of the loss comes from unresolved V genes, and the rest has no known cause. Clonal size and the V and J genes are those of that table, whereas D and trimming came from the DNA. The sample records just over 2,000,000 clones, around 96% of which are singletons. The ten largest clones represent roughly 1% of the sample.

With respect to this clone: Its target antigen remains unknown. No base-level quality is on record; no much larger clone is a single base apart.

CD8 naive samples were CD45RO-negative cells positively selected for CCR7, giving a CD45RA+CCR7+ population that excluded TemRA cells. The donors were healthy, HIV-negative adults with no recently reported acute infections or vaccinations. Only Caucasian adults living in Nashville, Tennessee, USA were represented among the donors. Blood was collected by leukapheresis, and PBMCs were isolated by Ficoll-Histopaque density gradient centrifugation and then cryopreserved in liquid nitrogen vapor phase. Analytical flow cytometry was used to check the purity and quantity of every magnetically sorted T cell population. From each sorted fraction, genomic DNA was isolated and quantified by UV absorbance on a Nanodrop 2000c.

Sequenced material: naive CD8+ T cells sorted from blood. The cell subset or site label, read with the paper, signifies: CD45RA+CCR7+. The TCR originated in a man younger than 35 in good health. The chain is encoded by TRBV7-2 joined to TRBJ1-4, with 8 middle bases fitting TRBD1. The CDR3 is CASSLPGQENEKLFF. The nucleotide sequence is TGTGCCAGCAGCTTACCGGGACAGGAAAATGAAAAACTGTTTTTT.